This TCR beta chain was recorded in a study of blood T cell repertoires in COVID-19. Study at large: There were acute and convalescent COVID-19 samples, and they came from the United States, Italy and Spain. The analysed material was cDNA or gDNA that came from T cells, B-cell-depleted T cells, or PBMCs.

CDR3 length equals 15 residues. CDR1 and CDR2 from the germline V gene are MDHEN and SYDVKM. V lost 9 bases, J lost 3 bases, and 11 bases stayed unmatched. This clone was picked up one time. Original processing notes: How many nucleated cells were present was estimated from reference gene primer amplification. Measured with immunoSEQ multiplex PCR; TCRdb has only the in-frame clones, and not every one. The DNA gave D and trimming, while V, J and clone size come from that table. This table holds approximately 450,000 clones, 85% to 90% found once. The chain carries TRBV28 and TRBJ2-5, with 9 bases lining up with TRBD2. The sample comprised peripheral blood. The TCR sequence derives from a woman aged 25 to 39 with acute or convalescent COVID-19. DNA of the CDR3: TGTGCCAGTAGGGAACGCGGGGGGGCCGAAGAGACCCAGTACTTC. Amino acids: CASRERGGAEETQYF.